The 4 T cell receptor beta chains below were found in one sample sequenced in a study of CD8 T cells in Susac syndrome (dated by TCRdb to between 2017 and 2020). Preparation of the library involved the immunoSEQ multiplex PCR assay. RNA was extracted using the RNeasy kit, and roughly 0.45 to 1 ug of the RNA was reverse transcribed with random hexamers. TCRdb passed the public sequencing reads through fastp at Q25 and MiXCR, retaining productive beta sequences. CDR3 protein duplicates are merged, each entry listing the most common genes and DNA. In all, the sample holds roughly 200,000 distinct CDR3 sequences, and roughly nine tenths of those were seen once. Roughly 0.087% of the sample belongs to the ten largest clones. The sequencing input was CD4+ T cells from PBMCs. These receptors were collected from a human donor with Susac syndrome.

The chain is built from TRBV27 and TRBJ1-1, with D perhaps TRBD1 (6 bases). Per germline, CDR1 MNHEY and CDR2 SMNVEV (reference sequence). Trimming left V 3 bases short and J 3 bases short, with 20 bases between. The CDR3 extends over 17 amino acids. The CDR3 sequence is CASSFLPTGSGDTEAFF. CDR3 DNA: TGTGCCAGCAGTTTTCTTCCAACAGGGTCGGGGGACACTGAAGCTTTCTTT.

This clonotype was found once. The V and J genes are TRBV7-9 and TRBJ2-7, with TRBD1 matching 9 bases. Germline V lookup: CDR1 SEHNR, CDR2 FQNEAQ (reference sequence). Trimming at V came to 3 bases and at J to 3 bases, leaving 3 bases not matched to a gene. There are 14 residues in the CDR3. CDR3 in DNA: TGTGCCAGCAGCTTCGGGACAGGGTTCTACGAGCAGTACTTC. It specifies CASSFGTGFYEQYF.

V usage is TRBV5-1 and J usage is TRBJ1-6; 8 nucleotides line up with TRBD1. CDR1 SGHRS and CDR2 YFSETQ come from the germline V gene. The V gene end was trimmed by 1 base and the J gene end by 9 bases; junction bases not matched to a gene: 9. The CDR3 covers 16 residues. The DNA for the CDR3 is TGCGCCAGCAGCTTGTTTTGGGGACAGGATTCTTCACCCCTCCACTTT. Translated, it gives CASSLFWGQDSSPLHF.

The V and J genes are TRBV6-5 and TRBJ1-2; D uncertain. Germline lookup yields CDR1 MNHEY and CDR2 SVGAGI. V lost 2 bases to trimming and J lost 7 bases, with 5 bases between them. The CDR3 contains 11 residues. This CDR3 reads CASSYAGGYTF. Written as DNA, the CDR3 is TGTGCCAGCAGTTACGCTGGTGGCTACACCTTC.